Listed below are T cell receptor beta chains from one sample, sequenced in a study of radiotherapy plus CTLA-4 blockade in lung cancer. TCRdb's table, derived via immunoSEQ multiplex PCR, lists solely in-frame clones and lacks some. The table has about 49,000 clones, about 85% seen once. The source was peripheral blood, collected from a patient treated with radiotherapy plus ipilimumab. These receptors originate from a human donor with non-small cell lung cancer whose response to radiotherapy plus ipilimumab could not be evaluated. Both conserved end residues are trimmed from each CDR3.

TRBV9	ASSVGTSGSSYEQY
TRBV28	ASSSGNQPQH
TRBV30	AWGGRLGNEQF
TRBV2	ASRGLAGYEQY
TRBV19	ASSAGTSGSRYEQY
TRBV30	AWNGGSANYGYT
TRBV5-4	ASSWTGHTEAF
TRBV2	ASRQTGGNTEAF
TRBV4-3	ASSQRGGGSNNSPLH
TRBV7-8	ASSLPAGRNLNSPLH
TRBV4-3	ASSHEGGPSSGYGYT
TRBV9	ASGRTSGSGDTQY
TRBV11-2	ASSLLGVSEQF
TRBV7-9	ASSFGMNTEAF